These T cell receptor beta chains were read from a single sample in a study of T cells after yellow fever vaccination. TCRdb re-analysed the 5' RACE reads in MiXCR, keeping a single row per CDR3 protein. Here the sample spans about 320,000 distinct CDR3 sequences, roughly 6.8% being singletons. Source: PBMCs, taken roughly seven weeks after the first yellow fever vaccination. These TCRs come from a man between 18 and 35 years old who received the YFV17D yellow fever vaccine. CDR3s include the opening cysteine and the closing phenylalanine or tryptophan. Each record gives: D gene, J gene, clone size, V gene, CDR3 protein, CDR3 DNA. A D gene is named only where the DNA matches it firmly. Clone size is not always given. Where it is, it says once, few, many or a class for expanded clones.

d_call: TRBD2
j_call: TRBJ2-1
clone_size: many
v_call: TRBV7-2
cdr3_aa: CASSLALGGGPNGEQFF
cdr3_nt: TGTGCCAGCAGCTTAGCCCTGGGCGGGGGGCCAAACGGGGAGCAGTTCTTC

d_call: -
j_call: TRBJ2-3
clone_size: -
v_call: TRBV7-9
cdr3_aa: CASSLERSAGTQYF
cdr3_nt: TGTGCCAGCAGCTTAGAACGGAGCGCGGGTACGCAGTATTTT

d_call: -
j_call: TRBJ2-1
clone_size: few
v_call: TRBV5-5
cdr3_aa: CASITDLGPNEQFF
cdr3_nt: TGTGCCAGCATCACGGACTTAGGGCCCAATGAGCAGTTCTTC

d_call: -
j_call: TRBJ1-1
clone_size: few
v_call: TRBV7-2
cdr3_aa: CASSFTYQNTEAFF
cdr3_nt: TGTGCCAGCAGCTTTACTTATCAGAACACTGAAGCTTTCTTT

d_call: -
j_call: TRBJ2-1
clone_size: -
v_call: TRBV5-4
cdr3_aa: CASSSTGGSGEEQFF
cdr3_nt: TGTGCCAGCAGCTCGACCGGGGGCAGCGGAGAGGAGCAGTTCTTC

d_call: -
j_call: TRBJ2-5
clone_size: -
v_call: TRBV12-5
cdr3_aa: CASGFVTGETQYF
cdr3_nt: TGTGCTAGTGGTTTTGTCACCGGAGAGACCCAGTACTTC

d_call: -
j_call: TRBJ2-3
clone_size: -
v_call: TRBV7-9
cdr3_aa: CASSLFTGLSLDTQYF
cdr3_nt: TGTGCCAGCAGCTTGTTCACCGGGCTTAGCTTAGATACGCAGTATTTT

d_call: -
j_call: TRBJ2-3
clone_size: many
v_call: TRBV12-3/TRBV12-4
cdr3_aa: CASSVLLADTQYF
cdr3_nt: TGTGCCAGCAGTGTCCTTCTCGCAGATACGCAGTATTTT

d_call: TRBD2
j_call: TRBJ2-1
clone_size: many
v_call: TRBV5-1
cdr3_aa: CASRFSGGAWNEQFF
cdr3_nt: TGCGCCAGCAGGTTTAGCGGGGGGGCCTGGAATGAGCAGTTCTTC

d_call: -
j_call: TRBJ2-1
clone_size: many
v_call: TRBV5-5
cdr3_aa: CASSLGAGTYNEQFF
cdr3_nt: TGTGCCAGCAGCTTAGGCGCCGGGACCTACAATGAGCAGTTCTTC

d_call: -
j_call: TRBJ2-1
clone_size: -
v_call: TRBV5-5
cdr3_aa: CASSPGPLCSYNEQFF
cdr3_nt: TGTGCCAGCAGCCCCGGGCCACTCTGCTCCTACAATGAGCAGTTCTTC

d_call: -
j_call: TRBJ1-5
clone_size: few
v_call: TRBV20-1
cdr3_aa: CSAINRTRRNQPQHF
cdr3_nt: TGCAGTGCTATAAATCGGACTCGTCGAAATCAGCCCCAGCATTTT

d_call: -
j_call: TRBJ2-2
clone_size: few
v_call: TRBV29-1
cdr3_aa: CSVVMRGKLTGELFF
cdr3_nt: TGCAGCGTTGTGATGAGGGGGAAACTTACCGGGGAGCTGTTTTTT

d_call: -
j_call: TRBJ1-1
clone_size: many
v_call: TRBV7-2
cdr3_aa: CASSPRPGNTEAFF
cdr3_nt: TGTGCCAGCAGCCCAAGACCTGGGAACACTGAAGCTTTCTTT

d_call: -
j_call: TRBJ2-6
clone_size: few
v_call: TRBV18
cdr3_aa: CASSPPTGTGANVLTF
cdr3_nt: TGTGCCAGCTCACCACCAACAGGGACTGGGGCCAACGTCCTGACTTTC

d_call: -
j_call: TRBJ2-1
clone_size: -
v_call: TRBV12-3/TRBV12-4
cdr3_aa: CANPPAGVSSYNEQFF
cdr3_nt: TGTGCCAACCCCCCCGCGGGCGTCAGCTCCTACAATGAGCAGTTCTTC

d_call: -
j_call: TRBJ2-1
clone_size: few
v_call: TRBV14
cdr3_aa: CASSQDRVPHF
cdr3_nt: TGTGCCAGCAGCCAAGACAGGGTGCCCCACTTC

d_call: -
j_call: TRBJ2-3
clone_size: few
v_call: TRBV12-3/TRBV12-4
cdr3_aa: CASRGPNGDTQYF
cdr3_nt: TGTGCCAGCAGAGGGCCCAACGGAGATACGCAGTATTTT

d_call: -
j_call: TRBJ2-2
clone_size: few
v_call: TRBV5-1
cdr3_aa: CASSYAFGAPNTGELFF
cdr3_nt: TGCGCCAGCAGCTACGCCTTTGGGGCTCCGAACACCGGGGAGCTGTTTTTT

d_call: -
j_call: TRBJ2-5
clone_size: few
v_call: TRBV20-1
cdr3_aa: CSARAAGGVGETQYF
cdr3_nt: TGCAGTGCTAGGGCGGCCGGTGGGGTAGGAGAGACCCAGTACTTC

d_call: -
j_call: TRBJ1-1
clone_size: many
v_call: TRBV9
cdr3_aa: CASSGGPGVGEAFF
cdr3_nt: TGTGCCAGCAGCGGCGGCCCGGGGGTCGGTGAAGCTTTCTTT

d_call: -
j_call: TRBJ2-2
clone_size: few
v_call: TRBV5-1
cdr3_aa: CASSLLKNTGELFF
cdr3_nt: TGCGCCAGCAGCTTGTTAAAGAACACCGGGGAGCTGTTTTTT

d_call: -
j_call: TRBJ2-3
clone_size: few
v_call: TRBV9
cdr3_aa: CASSGSGGFVRSDTQYF
cdr3_nt: TGTGCCAGCAGCGGGTCCGGCGGGTTCGTCCGGTCAGATACGCAGTATTTT

d_call: TRBD1
j_call: TRBJ1-4
clone_size: few
v_call: TRBV20-1
cdr3_aa: CSARGNRGGEKLFF
cdr3_nt: TGCAGTGCTAGAGGGAACAGGGGTGGTGAAAAACTGTTTTTT

d_call: -
j_call: TRBJ1-2
clone_size: -
v_call: TRBV4-1
cdr3_aa: CASSPLKGPEDPHGYTF
cdr3_nt: TGCGCCAGCAGCCCCCTTAAAGGTCCGGAGGACCCTCATGGCTACACCTTC

d_call: -
j_call: TRBJ1-2
clone_size: few
v_call: TRBV18
cdr3_aa: CASSPETDYGYTF
cdr3_nt: TGTGCCAGCTCACCGGAGACAGACTATGGCTACACCTTC

d_call: TRBD2
j_call: TRBJ2-3
clone_size: -
v_call: TRBV7-9
cdr3_aa: CASSLELAGGADTQYF
cdr3_nt: TGTGCCAGCAGCTTAGAGCTAGCGGGGGGGGCAGATACGCAGTATTTT

d_call: -
j_call: TRBJ2-5
clone_size: many
v_call: TRBV5-1
cdr3_aa: CASSSTAGRETQYF
cdr3_nt: TGCGCCAGCAGCTCTACGGCGGGAAGGGAGACCCAGTACTTC

d_call: TRBD1
j_call: TRBJ1-1
clone_size: few
v_call: TRBV19
cdr3_aa: CASSPTGHYEAFF
cdr3_nt: TGTGCCAGTAGTCCGACAGGGCACTATGAAGCTTTCTTT

d_call: -
j_call: TRBJ2-4
clone_size: few
v_call: TRBV5-5
cdr3_aa: CASSLEPLGYIQYF
cdr3_nt: TGTGCCAGCAGCTTGGAACCATTGGGGTACATTCAGTACTTC

d_call: TRBD2
j_call: TRBJ2-5
clone_size: -
v_call: TRBV12-3/TRBV12-4
cdr3_aa: CASTSGGGLAGKETQYF
cdr3_nt: TGTGCCAGCACTTCAGGGGGGGGACTAGCGGGTAAAGAGACCCAGTACTTC

d_call: -
j_call: TRBJ2-3
clone_size: many
v_call: TRBV28
cdr3_aa: CASSLPQGADTQYF
cdr3_nt: TGTGCCAGCAGTTTGCCCCAGGGTGCAGATACGCAGTATTTT

d_call: -
j_call: TRBJ2-7
clone_size: -
v_call: TRBV20-1
cdr3_aa: CSASLRITYEQYF
cdr3_nt: TGCAGTGCTAGTCTCAGGATCACCTACGAGCAGTACTTC

d_call: -
j_call: TRBJ2-5
clone_size: -
v_call: TRBV19
cdr3_aa: CASNGRADETQHF
cdr3_nt: TGTGCCAGTAATGGCAGGGCGGACGAGACCCAGCACTTC

d_call: -
j_call: TRBJ2-2
clone_size: -
v_call: TRBV24-1
cdr3_aa: CATSDRGTGELFF
cdr3_nt: TGTGCCACCAGCGACCGGGGGACCGGGGAGCTGTTTTTT

d_call: -
j_call: TRBJ1-2
clone_size: few
v_call: TRBV27
cdr3_aa: CASSPVVGAALSNYGYTF
cdr3_nt: TGTGCCAGCAGTCCGGTTGTTGGGGCGGCGCTAAGTAACTATGGCTACACCTTC

d_call: TRBD2
j_call: TRBJ2-3
clone_size: -
v_call: TRBV5-1
cdr3_aa: CASSLVGLASDTQYF
cdr3_nt: TGCGCCAGCAGCTTGGTGGGACTAGCATCAGATACGCAGTATTTT

d_call: -
j_call: TRBJ2-1
clone_size: -
v_call: TRBV5-1
cdr3_aa: CASSLGTGPNEQFF
cdr3_nt: TGCGCCAGCAGCTTGGGGACGGGCCCTAATGAGCAGTTCTTC

d_call: -
j_call: TRBJ2-5
clone_size: few
v_call: TRBV11-1
cdr3_aa: CASSRDLGQTQETQYF
cdr3_nt: TGTGCCAGCAGTAGGGACCTCGGACAGACCCAAGAGACCCAGTACTTC

d_call: -
j_call: TRBJ2-3
clone_size: few
v_call: TRBV10-2
cdr3_aa: CASSGATDTQYF
cdr3_nt: TGCGCCAGCAGTGGAGCAACAGATACGCAGTATTTT

d_call: TRBD2
j_call: TRBJ2-1
clone_size: many
v_call: TRBV6-2/TRBV6-3
cdr3_aa: CASKRTSGNEQFF
cdr3_nt: TGTGCCAGCAAGAGAACTAGCGGCAATGAGCAGTTCTTC

d_call: -
j_call: TRBJ2-3
clone_size: -
v_call: TRBV29-1
cdr3_aa: CSVTKGTDTQYF
cdr3_nt: TGCAGCGTAACCAAAGGCACAGATACGCAGTATTTT